Given below is one T cell receptor (beta chain) in context. Its antigen is unknown. A read error may account for a junction end that differs from germline. The data are from a study of shared clonotypes between healthy human individuals (dated by TCRdb to the early 2020s). Turning to the overall study: A few men and a couple of women, aged 18 to 49 years, made up the cohort. For each donor, CD4 naive and CD4 memory were each given three plates, CD8 naive was given two plates, and CD8 memory was given one plate. The study deeply sequenced blood TCR repertoires of several healthy adults to estimate repertoire size and the extent of clonotype sharing between individuals. To increase sequencing depth and limit assay-specific biases, different laboratories used diverse techniques to prepare libraries and sequence TCR repertoires. Per donor, leukapheresis produced somewhere between about 0.94 and 9.5 billion PBMCs. Overall study outcomes, separate from this receptor: Based on pairwise subsampling, the degree of clonotype sharing among donors was expected to be affected by sequencing depth. Across a handful of donors, around 5% of naive CD4, roughly 3.5% of naive CD8, about 2.3% of memory CD4, and 0.3% to 0.45% of memory CD8 clonotypes were shared. Compared with non-shared clonotypes, the clonotypes found in all four sorted-subset donors had higher generation probabilities. Naive subsets generally had larger estimated clonotype richness than memory subsets. Sampling was limited to blood, and TCR repertoires in tissue likely differ from TCR repertoires in blood. Rarefaction of sorted-subset datasets indicated incomplete sequencing despite the large sequencing depth. The genetic and exposure-history diversity represented was limited by the small number of donors.

TCR CDR3 regions were amplified from genomic DNA by multiplex PCR using the deep immunoSEQ assay. Genomic DNA extracted from each cell subset was distributed evenly over all wells of several immunoSEQ 96-well plates, and each plate served as one replicate. For sorted subsets, each replicate PCR was loaded with approximately 200 ng genomic DNA, equivalent to 25,000 to 35,000 T cell genomes. Purified libraries were measured with a Qubit 3.0 fluorometer, size-checked on a Bioanalyzer 2100, and measured again with the KAPA Library Quantification kit. Every immunoSEQ 96-well plate was sequenced on a dedicated single-read 150-cycle Illumina NextSeq 550 flow cell. In the source study's methods: Because the immunoSEQ output included only junctional sequences and no quality scores, the filtering could not be the same as the filtering used for full-length reads. Sequences were annotated with PyIR, a Python wrapper for IgBLAST v1.9, using IMGT germline references to assign V/J genes and CDR3. Any read was removed if the V/J assignment was weak (E-value above 1e-6), the CDR3 was missing, or the read contained stop codons, out-of-frame junctions, or ambiguous translated residues. V3J clonotypes were defined by identical inferred V gene, J gene, and CDR3 amino acid sequence. Percentage overlap between repertoires was calculated by dividing the number of shared unique clonotypes by the size of the smaller repertoire. RTK rarefaction, the Chao1 estimator, and Recon v2.1 estimates of unobserved clonotypes were used to assess repertoire richness. Generation probabilities were computed with OLGA for all TCRbeta clonotypes obtained by the gDNA method from several donors. This immuneACCESS table, as held by TCRdb, lists in-frame sequences with V and J called but not all clones. Of the missing ones, under half trace to an unresolved V gene in checked studies; the others have no known cause. V, J and clone size are taken as reported in that table, and D and trimming were inferred from the DNA itself. Across this sample there are 170,000 or so clones, with 66% seen only once. About 9.4% of the sample belongs to the ten largest clones.

The donors were healthy, HIV-negative adults who had no recently reported acute infections or vaccinations. Every donor was a Caucasian adult living in Nashville, Tennessee, USA. Magnetic negative selection was used to enrich CD4+ T cells, after which naive cells were positively selected on CD45RA and the negative fraction became the memory subset. Blood was collected by leukapheresis, and PBMCs were isolated by Ficoll-Histopaque density gradient centrifugation and then cryopreserved in liquid nitrogen vapor phase. Analytical flow cytometry was used to check the purity and quantity of every magnetically sorted T cell population. Each sorted fraction had its genomic DNA isolated and then quantified by UV absorbance on a Nanodrop 2000c. This receptor was obtained from a man aged 30-40 years in good health. What was sequenced was memory CD4+ T cells sorted from blood. What this sample's cell subset or site label stands for: CD45RA-negative fraction.

The DNA sequence is as follows: TGTGCCAGCAGCTTAGCTGGCGGGAGATTGGGAGAGACTCAGTACTTC. Its amino acids are CASSLAGGRLGETQYF. The V and J segments used are TRBV7-2 and TRBJ2-5; TRBD2 aligns with 7 central bases. Including cysteine and phenylalanine, the CDR3 has 16 amino acids. Here the CDR3 DNA is all that survives: 48 bases in frame from base 1. CDR1 and CDR2 are drawn from the germline V gene: SGHTA, FQGNSA.